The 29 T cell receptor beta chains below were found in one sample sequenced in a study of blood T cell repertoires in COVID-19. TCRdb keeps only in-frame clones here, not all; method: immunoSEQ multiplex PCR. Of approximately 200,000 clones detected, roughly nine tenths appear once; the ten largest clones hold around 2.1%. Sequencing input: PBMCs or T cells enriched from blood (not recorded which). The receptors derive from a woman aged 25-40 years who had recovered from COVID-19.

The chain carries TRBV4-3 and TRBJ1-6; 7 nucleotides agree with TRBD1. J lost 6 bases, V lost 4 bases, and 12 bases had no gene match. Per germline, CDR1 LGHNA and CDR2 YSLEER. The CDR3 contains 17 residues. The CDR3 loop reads CASSPGGAGLLNSPLHF. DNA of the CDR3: TGCGCCAGCAGCCCAGGGGGTGCCGGGTTACTTAATTCACCCCTCCACTTT.

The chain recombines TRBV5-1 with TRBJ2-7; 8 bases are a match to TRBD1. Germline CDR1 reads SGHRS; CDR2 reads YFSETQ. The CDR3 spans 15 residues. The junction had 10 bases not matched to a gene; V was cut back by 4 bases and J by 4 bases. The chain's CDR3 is CASSLGDRLTYEQYF. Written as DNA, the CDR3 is TGCGCCAGCAGCCTCGGGGACAGGTTAACTTACGAGCAGTACTTC.

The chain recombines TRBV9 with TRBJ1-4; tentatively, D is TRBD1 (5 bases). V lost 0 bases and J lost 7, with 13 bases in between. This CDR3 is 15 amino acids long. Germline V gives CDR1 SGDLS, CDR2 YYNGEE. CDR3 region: CASSVAGIRGEKLFF. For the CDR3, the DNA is TGTGCCAGCAGCGTAGCCGGAATAAGGGGTGAAAAACTGTTTTTT.

In DNA form, the CDR3 reads TGTGCCAGCAGCTCCCTGAGTGGCTACACCTTC. It translates to CASSSLSGYTF. The chain carries TRBV7-9 and TRBJ1-2; D not resolved. CDR1 and CDR2 (germline): SEHNR, FQNEAQ (reference sequence). The V and J ends lost 4 bases and 7 bases respectively, with 7 bases between them. The CDR3 has 11 residues. The variable domain in full, completed from reference TRBV7-9 and TRBJ1-2, reads DTGVSQNPRHKITKRGQNVTFRCDPISEHNRLYWYRQTLGQGPEFLTYFQNEAQLEKSRLLSDRFSAERPKGSFSTLEIQRTEQGDSAMYLCASSSLSGYTFGSGTRLTVV.

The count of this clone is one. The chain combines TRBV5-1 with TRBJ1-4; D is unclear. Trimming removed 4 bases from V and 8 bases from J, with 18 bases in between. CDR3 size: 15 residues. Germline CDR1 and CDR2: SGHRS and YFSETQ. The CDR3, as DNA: TGCGCCAGCAGCCGAGACCGGGAGGAGATGGAAAAACTGTTTTTT. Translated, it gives CASSRDREEMEKLFF.

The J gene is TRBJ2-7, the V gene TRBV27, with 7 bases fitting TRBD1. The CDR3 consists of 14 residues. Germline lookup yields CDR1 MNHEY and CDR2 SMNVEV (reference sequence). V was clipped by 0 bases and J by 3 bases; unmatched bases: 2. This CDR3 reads CASSLSRQGYEQYF. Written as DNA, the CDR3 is TGTGCCAGCAGTTTATCTAGACAGGGCTACGAGCAGTACTTC.

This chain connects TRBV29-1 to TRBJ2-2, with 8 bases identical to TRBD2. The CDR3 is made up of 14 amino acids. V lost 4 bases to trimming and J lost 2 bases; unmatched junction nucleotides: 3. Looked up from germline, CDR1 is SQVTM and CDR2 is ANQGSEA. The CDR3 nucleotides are TGCAGCGTTGGGACTAGCAGAAACACCGGGGAGCTGTTTTTT. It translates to CSVGTSRNTGELFF.

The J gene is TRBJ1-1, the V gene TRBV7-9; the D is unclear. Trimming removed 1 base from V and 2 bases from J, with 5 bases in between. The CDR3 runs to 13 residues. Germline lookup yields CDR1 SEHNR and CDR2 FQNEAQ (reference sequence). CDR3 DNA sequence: TGTGCCAGCAGCTTAGGACATAACACTGAAGCTTTCTTT. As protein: CASSLGHNTEAFF.

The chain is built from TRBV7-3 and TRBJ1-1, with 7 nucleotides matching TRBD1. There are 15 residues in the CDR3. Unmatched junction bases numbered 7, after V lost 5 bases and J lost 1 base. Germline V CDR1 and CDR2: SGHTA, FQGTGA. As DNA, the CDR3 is TGTGCCAGCAGCCAGACGGACAGGACGAACACTGAAGCTTTCTTT. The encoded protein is CASSQTDRTNTEAFF.

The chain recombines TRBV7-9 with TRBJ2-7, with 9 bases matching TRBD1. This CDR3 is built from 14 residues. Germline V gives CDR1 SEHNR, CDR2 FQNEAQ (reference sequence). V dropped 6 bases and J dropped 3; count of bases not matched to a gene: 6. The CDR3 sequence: CASRTGDRDYEQYF. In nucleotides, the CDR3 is TGTGCCAGCAGGACAGGGGACAGGGACTACGAGCAGTACTTC.

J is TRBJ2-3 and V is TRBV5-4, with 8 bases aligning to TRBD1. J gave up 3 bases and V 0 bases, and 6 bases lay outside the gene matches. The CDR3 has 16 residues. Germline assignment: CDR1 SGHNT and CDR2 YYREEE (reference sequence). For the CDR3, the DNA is TGTGCCAGCAGCTTGGCCCACAGGGGGAGGACAGATACGCAGTATTTT. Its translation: CASSLAHRGRTDTQYF.

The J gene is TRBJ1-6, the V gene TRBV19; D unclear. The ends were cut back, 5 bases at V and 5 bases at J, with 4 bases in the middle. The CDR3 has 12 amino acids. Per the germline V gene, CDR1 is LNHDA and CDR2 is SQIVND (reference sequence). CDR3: CASSFNNSPLHF. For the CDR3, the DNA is TGTGCCAGTAGTTTTAATAATTCACCCCTCCACTTT. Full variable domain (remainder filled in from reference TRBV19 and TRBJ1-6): DGGITQSPKYLFRKEGQNVTLSCEQNLNHDAMYWYRQDPGQGLRLIYYSQIVNDFQKGDIAEGYSVSREKKESFPLTVTSAQKNPTAFYLCASSFNNSPLHFGNGTRLTVT.

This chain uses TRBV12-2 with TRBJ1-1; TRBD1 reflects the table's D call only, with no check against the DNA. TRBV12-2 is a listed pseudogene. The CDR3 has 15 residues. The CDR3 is CASRSGFGGRQRAFF. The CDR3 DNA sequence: TGTGCAAGTCGCTCAGGTTTTGGGGGCCGGCAGAGAGCTTTCTTT.

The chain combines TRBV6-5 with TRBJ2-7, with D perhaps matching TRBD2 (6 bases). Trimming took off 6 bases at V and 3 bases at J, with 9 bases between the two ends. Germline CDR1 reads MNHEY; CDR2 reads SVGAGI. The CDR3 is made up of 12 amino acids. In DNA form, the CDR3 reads TGTGCCAGCAGCATGGGGGGCTACGAGCAGTACTTC. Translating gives CASSMGGYEQYF.

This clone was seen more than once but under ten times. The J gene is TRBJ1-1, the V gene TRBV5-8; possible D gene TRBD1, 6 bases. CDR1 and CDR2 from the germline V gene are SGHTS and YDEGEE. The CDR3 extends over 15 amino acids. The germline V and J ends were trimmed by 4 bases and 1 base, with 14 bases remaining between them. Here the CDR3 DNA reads TGTGCCAGCAGCATCCTACAGGGTGGGAACACTGAAGCTTTCTTT. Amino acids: CASSILQGGNTEAFF.

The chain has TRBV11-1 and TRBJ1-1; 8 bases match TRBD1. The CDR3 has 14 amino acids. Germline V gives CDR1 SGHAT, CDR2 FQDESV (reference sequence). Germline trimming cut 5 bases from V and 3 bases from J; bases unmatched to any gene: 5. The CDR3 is CASSHRQGYTEAFF. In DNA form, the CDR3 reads TGTGCCAGCAGCCATAGACAGGGGTACACTGAAGCTTTCTTT.

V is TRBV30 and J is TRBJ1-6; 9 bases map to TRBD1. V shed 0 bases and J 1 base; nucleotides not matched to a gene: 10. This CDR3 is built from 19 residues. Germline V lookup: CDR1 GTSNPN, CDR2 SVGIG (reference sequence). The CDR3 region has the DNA TGTGCCTGGAGTGTGGACAGGGGCTTAGTCCGATCCTATAATTCACCCCTCCACTTT. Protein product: CAWSVDRGLVRSYNSPLHF. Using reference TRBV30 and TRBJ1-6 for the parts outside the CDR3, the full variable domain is SQTIHQWPATLVQPVGSPLSLECTVEGTSNPNLYWYRQAAGRGLQLLFYSVGIGQISSEVPQNLSASRPQDRQFILSSKKLLLSDSGFYLCAWSVDRGLVRSYNSPLHFGNGTRLTVT.

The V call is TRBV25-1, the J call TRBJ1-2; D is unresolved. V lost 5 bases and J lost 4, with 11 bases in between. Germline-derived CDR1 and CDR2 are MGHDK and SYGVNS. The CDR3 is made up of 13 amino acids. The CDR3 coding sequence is TGTGCCAGCAGTACCCGAAACGGCTATGGCTACACCTTC. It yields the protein CASSTRNGYGYTF.

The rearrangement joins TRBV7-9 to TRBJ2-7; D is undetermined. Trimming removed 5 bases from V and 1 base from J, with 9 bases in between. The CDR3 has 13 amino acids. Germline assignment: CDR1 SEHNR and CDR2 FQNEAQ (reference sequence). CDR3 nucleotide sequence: TGTGCCAGCAGCAGCCGGGTGTCCTACGAGCAGTACTTC. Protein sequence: CASSSRVSYEQYF.

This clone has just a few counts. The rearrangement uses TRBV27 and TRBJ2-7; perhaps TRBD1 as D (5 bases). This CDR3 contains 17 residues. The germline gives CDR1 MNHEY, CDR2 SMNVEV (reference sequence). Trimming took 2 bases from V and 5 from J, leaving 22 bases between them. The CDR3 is CASSLIFAAGRFNEQYF. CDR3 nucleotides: TGTGCCAGCAGTTTAATATTCGCGGCAGGGCGATTCAACGAGCAGTACTTC.

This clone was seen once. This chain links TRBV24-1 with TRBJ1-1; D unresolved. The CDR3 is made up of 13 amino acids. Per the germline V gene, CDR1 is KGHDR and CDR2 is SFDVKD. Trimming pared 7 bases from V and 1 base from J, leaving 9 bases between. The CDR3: CATRLASNTEAFF. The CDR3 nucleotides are TGTGCCACCAGGTTGGCATCGAACACTGAAGCTTTCTTT.

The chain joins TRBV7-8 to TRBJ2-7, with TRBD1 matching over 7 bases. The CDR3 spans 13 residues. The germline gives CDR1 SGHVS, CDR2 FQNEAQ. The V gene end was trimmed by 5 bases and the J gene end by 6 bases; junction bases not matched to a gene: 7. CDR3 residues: CASSPGTALEQYF. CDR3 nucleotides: TGTGCCAGCAGCCCGGGGACAGCCCTCGAGCAGTACTTC.

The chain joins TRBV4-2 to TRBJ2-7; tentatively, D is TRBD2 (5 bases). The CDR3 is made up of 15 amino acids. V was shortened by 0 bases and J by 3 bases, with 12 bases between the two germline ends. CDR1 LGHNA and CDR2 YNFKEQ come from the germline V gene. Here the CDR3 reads CASSQEQRSYYEQYF. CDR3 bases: TGTGCCAGCAGCCAAGAGCAGCGGTCGTACTACGAGCAGTACTTC.

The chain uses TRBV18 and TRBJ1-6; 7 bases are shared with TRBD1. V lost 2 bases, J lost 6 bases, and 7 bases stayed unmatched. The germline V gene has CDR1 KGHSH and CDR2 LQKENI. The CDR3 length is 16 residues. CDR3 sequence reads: CASSPRETGANSPLHF. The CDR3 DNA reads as TGTGCCAGCTCACCAAGGGAAACAGGGGCTAATTCACCCCTCCACTTT.

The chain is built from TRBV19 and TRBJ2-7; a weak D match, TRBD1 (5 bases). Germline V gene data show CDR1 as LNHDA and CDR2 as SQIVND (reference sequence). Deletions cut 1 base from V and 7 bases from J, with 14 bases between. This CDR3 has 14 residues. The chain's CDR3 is CASSIVTGSWEQYF. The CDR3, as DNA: TGTGCCAGTAGTATAGTAACAGGATCTTGGGAGCAGTACTTC.

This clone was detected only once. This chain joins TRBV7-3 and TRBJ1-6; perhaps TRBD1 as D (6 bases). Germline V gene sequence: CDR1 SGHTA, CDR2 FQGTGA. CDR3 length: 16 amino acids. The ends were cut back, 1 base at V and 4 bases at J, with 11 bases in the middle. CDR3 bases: TGTGCCAGCAGCTTAATAGGGGGTCTGTATAATTCACCCCTCCACTTT. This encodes CASSLIGGLYNSPLHF.

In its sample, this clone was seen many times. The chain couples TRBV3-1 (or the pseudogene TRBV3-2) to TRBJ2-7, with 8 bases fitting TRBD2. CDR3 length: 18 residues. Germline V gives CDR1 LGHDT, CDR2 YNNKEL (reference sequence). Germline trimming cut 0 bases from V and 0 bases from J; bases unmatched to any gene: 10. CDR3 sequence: CASSQDLRSGGFSYEQYF. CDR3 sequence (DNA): TGTGCCAGCAGCCAAGATCTTAGGAGCGGGGGATTCTCCTACGAGCAGTACTTC.

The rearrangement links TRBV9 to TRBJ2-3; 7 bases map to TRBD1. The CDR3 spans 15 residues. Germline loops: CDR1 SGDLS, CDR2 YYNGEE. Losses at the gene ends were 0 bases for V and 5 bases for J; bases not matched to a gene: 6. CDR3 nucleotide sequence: TGTGCCAGCAGCGTAGCTACAGGGGAAGGAGATACGCAGTATTTT. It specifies CASSVATGEGDTQYF.

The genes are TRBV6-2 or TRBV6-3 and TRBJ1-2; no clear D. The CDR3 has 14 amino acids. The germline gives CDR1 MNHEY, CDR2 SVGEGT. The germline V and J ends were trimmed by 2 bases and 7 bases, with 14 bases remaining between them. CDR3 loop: CASSYEAARRGYTF. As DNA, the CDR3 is TGTGCCAGCAGTTACGAGGCGGCCCGGCGTGGCTACACCTTC.